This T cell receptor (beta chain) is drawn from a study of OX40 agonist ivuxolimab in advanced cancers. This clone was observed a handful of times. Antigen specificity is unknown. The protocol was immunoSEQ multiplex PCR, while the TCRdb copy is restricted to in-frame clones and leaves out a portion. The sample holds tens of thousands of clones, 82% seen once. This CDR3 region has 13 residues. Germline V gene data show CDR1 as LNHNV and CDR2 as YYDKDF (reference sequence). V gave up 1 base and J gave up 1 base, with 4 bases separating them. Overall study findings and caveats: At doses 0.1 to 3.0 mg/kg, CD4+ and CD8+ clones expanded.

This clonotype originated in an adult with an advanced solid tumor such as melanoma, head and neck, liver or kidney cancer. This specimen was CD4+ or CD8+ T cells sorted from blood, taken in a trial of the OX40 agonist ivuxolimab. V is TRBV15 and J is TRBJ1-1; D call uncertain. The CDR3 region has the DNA TGTGCCACCAGCAGAGGGGGGAACACTGAAGCTTTCTTT. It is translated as CATSRGGNTEAFF.